The 9 T cell receptor beta chains reported below all come from one sample, sequenced in a study of blood T cell repertoires in COVID-19. Libraries were prepared by immunoSEQ multiplex PCR; TCRdb keeps only in-frame clonotypes and omits some of them. Among 150,000 to 200,000 clones, 70% to 80% were seen once, and the ten largest hold 7% to 9%. What was sequenced was peripheral blood. These TCRs come from a man aged 60 to 75 with acute or convalescent COVID-19.

This clone was picked up a small number of times. The V gene is TRBV15, the J gene TRBJ2-7, with a possible D match to TRBD1 (6 bases). V was shortened by 4 bases and J by 5 bases, with 12 bases between the two germline ends. The CDR3 runs to 13 residues. In germline, CDR1 is LNHNV, CDR2 YYDKDF (reference sequence). The CDR3 here is CATSTAQGNEQYF. The DNA of the CDR3 is TGTGCCACCAGCACTGCACAGGGAAACGAGCAGTACTTC.

This clone was seen only a few times. The genes are TRBV7-9 and TRBJ1-1, with TRBD1 matching over 8 bases. Trimming cost V 7 bases and J 2 bases; bases outside gene matches: 6. The germline V gene encodes CDR1 SEHNR and CDR2 FQNEAQ (reference sequence). The CDR3 runs 14 residues. Here the CDR3 DNA reads TGTGCCAGCACCCTCGGACAGGGAAACACTGAAGCTTTCTTT. This sequence encodes CASTLGQGNTEAFF. Supplemented by reference TRBV7-9 and TRBJ1-1, the full variable domain reads DTGVSQNPRHKITKRGQNVTFRCDPISEHNRLYWYRQTLGQGPEFLTYFQNEAQLEKSRLLSDRFSAERPKGSFSTLEIQRTEQGDSAMYLCASTLGQGNTEAFFGQGTRLTVV.

This clone was recorded at least ten times. The rearrangement uses TRBV2 and TRBJ2-7; no clear D gene. Looked up from germline, CDR1 is SNHLY and CDR2 is FYNNEI. The CDR3 runs to 10 residues. V gave up 7 bases and J gave up 3 bases, with 4 bases separating them. CDR3 DNA sequence: TGTGCCAGCACCCTCTACGAGCAGTACTTC. Translation: CASTLYEQYF.

This clone occurred many times. V is TRBV30 and J is TRBJ1-6; 7 bases are a match to TRBD1. This CDR3 spans 15 amino acids. Unmatched junction bases numbered 9, after V lost 3 bases and J lost 7 bases. Germline V gene lookup returns CDR1 GTSNPN and CDR2 SVGIG (reference sequence). CDR3 DNA sequence: TGTGCCTGGAGGGGGACCGGGACAGAGAATTCACCCCTCCACTTT. Translation gives CAWRGTGTENSPLHF.

The rearrangement uses TRBV5-5 and TRBJ1-1, with D possibly matching TRBD1 (5 bases). Trimming cost V 0 bases and J 0 bases, with 9 bases left between them. The CDR3 length is 15 residues. Germline-derived CDR1 and CDR2 are SGHKS and YYEKEE (reference sequence). CDR3 amino acids: CASSLAPGVNTEAFF. The CDR3 nucleotides read TGTGCCAGCAGCTTGGCCCCGGGGGTGAACACTGAAGCTTTCTTT.

This chain links TRBV11-2 with TRBJ1-1, with 10 bases matching TRBD1. The CDR3 covers 14 residues. V was clipped by 6 bases and J by 2 bases; unmatched bases: 3. The germline CDR1 and CDR2 sequences are SGHAT and FQNNGV. The DNA for the CDR3 is TGTGCCAGCAGGGGACAGGGGTTTAACACTGAAGCTTTCTTT. It translates to CASRGQGFNTEAFF.

The rearrangement links TRBV5-1 to TRBJ2-2; 7 bases line up with TRBD1. This CDR3 spans 15 amino acids. In germline, CDR1 is SGHRS, CDR2 YFSETQ. With 4 bases clipped from V and 0 bases from J, the junction kept 3 bases outside the gene matches. The CDR3: CASSGGQANTGELFF. CDR3 DNA: TGCGCCAGCAGCGGTGGACAGGCGAACACCGGGGAGCTGTTTTTT.

The rearrangement joins TRBV2 to TRBJ2-5; D may be TRBD1 (5 bases). Germline CDR1 SNHLY, CDR2 FYNNEI. This CDR3 spans 13 amino acids. Trimming took 5 bases from V and 2 from J, leaving 9 bases between them. The CDR3: CASSPGQQETQYF. The CDR3 bases are TGTGCCAGCAGTCCAGGACAACAAGAGACCCAGTACTTC. The whole variable domain, remainder taken from reference TRBV2 and TRBJ2-5, is EPEVTQTPSHQVTQMGQEVILRCVPISNHLYFYWYRQILGQKVEFLVSFYNNEISEKSEIFDDQFSVERPDGSNFTLKIRSTKLEDSAMYFCASSPGQQETQYFGPGTRLLVL.

This clone was seen a handful of times. J is TRBJ2-7 and V is TRBV14, with TRBD1 matching 9 bases. J gave up 3 bases and V 4 bases, and 7 bases lay outside the gene matches. Germline V gives CDR1 SGHDN, CDR2 FVKESK. The CDR3 is 15 residues long. This chain's CDR3 is CASSRPGQGYYEQYF. Written as DNA, the CDR3 is TGTGCCAGCAGCCGTCCGGGACAGGGTTACTACGAGCAGTACTTC.